This TCR beta chain was obtained from a study of blood T cells in healthy people across ages. The CDR3 loop spans 17 amino acids. CDR1 and CDR2 from the germline V gene are SEHNR and FQNEAQ (reference sequence). Trimming removed 3 bases at V and 2 bases at J, with 19 bases between. For the second PCR, which ran for roughly 6 to 11 cycles, a sample-barcoded 5' primer and a J-beta primer mix were used. TCRdb fed the 5' RACE reads into MiXCR, producing one record per CDR3 protein. Among some 1,500,000 distinct CDR3 sequences, approximately 43% were seen once, and the ten largest hold about 4.1%. For this clonotype: The antigen is undetermined.

Overall study results and limits: Long-lived and aged donors differed, with more naive CD4+ cells and higher diversity in the long-lived. The fall in TCR beta diversity per million T cells was roughly linear with age.

Material for sequencing was blood. The clonotype was recovered from a woman aged 18-29 years in good health. The V and J genes are TRBV7-9 and TRBJ2-5; D is possibly TRBD1 (5 bases). The chain's CDR3 is CASSFSIDSWSQETQYF. As DNA, the CDR3 is TGTGCCAGCAGCTTCTCCATCGACAGTTGGAGTCAAGAGACCCAGTACTTC.